The T cell receptor beta chain described here comes from a study of T-cell reconstitution after alpha-beta-depleted transplantation in children. CDR3 length: 15 residues. CDR1 MDHEN and CDR2 SYDVKM come from the germline V gene. General study points: There were some patients whose high TCRbeta diversity at day 60 came from surviving recipient T cells and thymic progenitors. Expanded clones from the graft, numbering several hundred, reportedly supplied alpha-beta T cells about two months after transplant. T cells produced anew were the main source of T-cell counts and diversity one year after transplant.

The TCRbeta library incorporated unique molecular identifiers. TCRdb called the PCR reads again in MiXCR, with one record for every CDR3 protein. The table records a few hundred thousand distinct CDR3 sequences, 10% of them present only once. As regards this clonotype: Its matching antigen is unknown. At one boundary the junction diverges from the germline segment, which might be a read error.

The source of this sequence is a boy under three years old with acute myeloid leukemia, due to receive a stem cell transplant. Sequencing used PBMCs, obtained before TCRalphabeta/CD19-depleted stem cell transplant. This chain joins TRBV28 and TRBJ2-1; maybe TRBD2 (5 bases). In DNA form, the CDR3 reads TGTACCAGCGGTTCACCGGTGGGCTTCTACAATGAGCAGTTCTTC. It codes for CTSGSPVGFYNEQFF.